What follows are 30 T cell receptor beta chains derived from one specimen sequenced in a study of cytomegalovirus exposure and HLA in healthy donors. PCR employed 60 Vbeta and 13 Jbeta primers. This table comes from immunoSEQ multiplex PCR, and its TCRdb copy is limited to in-frame clones, with some not included. The data show approximately 200,000 clones, 82% seen once. Sequencing was done on a sample of PBMCs. The receptors here all came from a boy aged 2 to 10 in good health and CMV-seronegative.

V gene TRBV5-4 combines with J gene TRBJ1-1; 7 positions match TRBD1. The CDR3 has 15 amino acids. Germline V gene data show CDR1 as SGHNT and CDR2 as YYREEE (reference sequence). The V segment lost 4 bases and the J segment 2 bases; nucleotides outside the gene matches: 8. CDR3 nucleotide sequence: TGTGCCAGCAGCCGTCCCGGGACAGTAAACACTGAAGCTTTCTTT. It specifies CASSRPGTVNTEAFF.

The chain recombines TRBV5-1 with TRBJ2-2, with TRBD2 as a possible D gene (6 bases). The V end lost 1 base, the J end lost 3 bases, and 10 bases lay between the germline ends. This CDR3 has 15 residues. Germline V gene data show CDR1 as SGHRS and CDR2 as YFSETQ. The CDR3 loop reads CASSLWDLYTGELFF. The CDR3, as DNA: TGCGCCAGCAGCTTGTGGGACTTGTACACCGGGGAGCTGTTTTTT.

The V call is TRBV7-2, the J call TRBJ2-7; the D gene is possibly TRBD1 (6 bases). Germline V gene data show CDR1 as SGHTA and CDR2 as FQGNSA. Between the trimmed V and J ends, which lost 3 bases and 0 bases, there was a span of 12 bases. The CDR3 runs 15 residues. The CDR3 nucleotides read TGTGCCAGCAGCTTCCAGTGGGGGCCCTCCTACGAGCAGTACTTC. Its translation: CASSFQWGPSYEQYF.

This sequence joins TRBV9 and TRBJ1-4; the match to TRBD1 covers 7 bases. Trimming took 5 bases from V and 4 from J; bases not matched to a gene: 8. This CDR3 comprises 15 residues. From germline, CDR1 is SGDLS and CDR2 YYNGEE. The CDR3 sequence is CASSFGTAINEKLFF. In nucleotides, the CDR3 is TGTGCCAGCAGTTTCGGGACAGCTATTAATGAAAAACTGTTTTTT. Using reference TRBV9 and TRBJ1-4 for the parts outside the CDR3, the full variable domain is DSGVTQTPKHLITATGQRVTLRCSPRSGDLSVYWYQQSLDQGLQFLIQYYNGEERAKGNILERFSAQQFPDLHSELNLSSLELGDSALYFCASSFGTAINEKLFFGSGTQLSVL.

The genes are TRBV18 and TRBJ2-7; D possibly corresponds to TRBD2 (5 bases). From germline, CDR1 is KGHSH and CDR2 LQKENI. V dropped 4 bases and J dropped 7 bases, with 14 bases sitting between them. The CDR3 loop spans 13 amino acids. The CDR3 DNA reads TGTGCCAGCTCACGGGAGTACCCTAGGGAGCAGTACTTC. Residues: CASSREYPREQYF.

This chain's CDR3 is CATVQLENTNEKLFF. In nucleotides, the CDR3 is TGCGCCACCGTCCAGCTGGAGAACACTAATGAAAAACTGTTTTTT. V gene TRBV23-1 combines with J gene TRBJ1-4, with unresolved D. TRBV23-1 is classed as an ORF, of uncertain function. The ends were cut back, 10 bases at V and 2 bases at J, with 17 bases in the middle. This CDR3 region has 15 residues.

In DNA, the CDR3 is TGTGCCAGCAGTTACTTAGCGGGGGCCCAAGAGACCCAGTACTTC. Protein sequence: CASSYLAGAQETQYF. The chain links TRBV6-6 to TRBJ2-5, with 9 nucleotides matching TRBD2. With V trimmed by 1 base and J by 1 base, 1 base remained unmatched. Germline CDR1 MNHNY, CDR2 SVGAGI (reference sequence). This CDR3 comprises 15 residues.

This chain links TRBV6-6 with TRBJ2-1; D perhaps matches TRBD1 (6 bases). The CDR3 is made up of 15 amino acids. Trimming removed 5 bases at V and 4 bases at J, with 15 bases between. Germline V gene data show CDR1 as MNHNY and CDR2 as SVGAGI (reference sequence). The CDR3: CASSTWDNTYNEQFF. The CDR3 DNA is TGTGCCAGCAGTACCTGGGACAACACTTACAATGAGCAGTTCTTC.

This chain joins TRBV29-1 and TRBJ1-2; possible D gene TRBD1, 5 bases. The CDR3 loop spans 12 amino acids. Germline values: CDR1 SQVTM, CDR2 ANQGSEA. V lost 4 bases to trimming and J lost 1 base, with 7 bases between them. The CDR3 coding sequence is TGCAGCGTTGGGGACTATAACTATGGCTACACCTTC. Encoded protein: CSVGDYNYGYTF. The full variable domain, rest sourced from reference TRBV29-1 and TRBJ1-2, is SAVISQKPSRDICQRGTSLTIQCQVDSQVTMMFWYRQQPGQSLTLIATANQGSEATYESGFVIDKFPISRPNLTFSTLTVSNMSPEDSSIYLCSVGDYNYGYTFGSGTRLTVV.

This clone was detected only once. The rearrangement uses TRBV2 and TRBJ2-7; 9 bases match TRBD1. The CDR3 length is 15 residues. The V segment lost 7 bases and the J segment 3 bases; nucleotides outside the gene matches: 10. CDR1 and CDR2 from the germline V gene are SNHLY and FYNNEI. CDR3 sequence (DNA): TGTGCCAGCACCAAGGACAGGGGTATTTTCTACGAGCAGTACTTC. This codes for CASTKDRGIFYEQYF.

The chain carries TRBV6-4 and TRBJ2-1, with 11 nucleotides matching TRBD2. The germline CDR1 and CDR2 sequences are MRHNA and SNTAGT. The V gene end was trimmed by 5 bases and the J gene end by 7 bases; junction bases not matched to a gene: 7. CDR3 length: 15 residues. The CDR3 bases are TGTGCCAGCAGTCCCGGGACTAGCGGACCGAATGAGCAGTTCTTC. Residues: CASSPGTSGPNEQFF.

V is TRBV5-1 and J is TRBJ1-1; D not resolved. CDR3 length: 13 residues. Trimming cost V 0 bases and J 9 bases, with 12 bases left between them. Looked up from germline, CDR1 is SGHRS and CDR2 is YFSETQ. In DNA form, the CDR3 reads TGCGCCAGCAGCTTGGAGTCGGGCGGGAAAGCTTTCTTT. It specifies CASSLESGGKAFF.

V gene TRBV21-1 combines with J gene TRBJ1-3; TRBD1 is the table's D call and was not checked against the DNA. TRBV21-1 constitutes a pseudogene. This CDR3 region has 14 residues. The CDR3 is CASRRQTSGNTIYF. CDR3 coding DNA: TGTGCCAGCAGAAGACAGACCTCTGGAAACACCATATATTTT.

The V gene is TRBV5-3, the J gene TRBJ1-5; D not certain. TRBV5-3 is classed as an ORF, of uncertain function. The CDR3 is made up of 15 amino acids. With 1 base removed from V and 4 bases from J, the gap between germline ends came to 12 bases. As DNA, the CDR3 is TGTGCCAGAAGCTTGAAACGACGGGTTAATCAGCCCCAGCATTTT. It is translated as CARSLKRRVNQPQHF.

CDR3 sequence: CASSEGAGRSPPLHF. In DNA form, the CDR3 reads TGTGCCAGCAGTGAAGGGGCAGGGAGGTCTCCACCCCTCCACTTT. The rearrangement uses TRBV6-1 and TRBJ1-6; a weak D match, TRBD1 (5 bases). The germline CDR1 and CDR2 sequences are MNHNS and SASEGT. Trimming took 1 base from V and 11 from J, leaving 15 bases between them. The CDR3 length is 15 residues.

CDR3 coding DNA: TGCGCCAGCAGCCTCGGGGGGTGGGGGACAGATACGCAGTATTTT. Its translation: CASSLGGWGTDTQYF. The chain employs TRBV4-1 and TRBJ2-3; 7 nucleotides agree with TRBD2. With 4 bases clipped from V and 3 bases from J, the junction kept 7 bases outside the gene matches. Germline assignment: CDR1 MGHRA and CDR2 YSYEKL. The CDR3 sequence is 15 residues long.

The J gene is TRBJ2-3, the V gene TRBV11-3, with TRBD1 matching 11 bases. This CDR3 is built from 15 residues. Trimming removed 4 bases from V and 1 base from J; junction bases left unmatched: 1. In germline, CDR1 is SGHNT, CDR2 YENEEA. DNA of the CDR3: TGTGCCAGCAGCTCGGGACAGGGGGGCACAGATACGCAGTATTTT. It translates to CASSSGQGGTDTQYF.

J is TRBJ2-7 and V is TRBV27; 11 bases line up with TRBD1. This CDR3 is built from 15 residues. In germline, CDR1 is MNHEY, CDR2 SMNVEV (reference sequence). The ends lost 0 bases at V and 3 bases at J; junction bases unmatched: 1. The CDR3 nucleotides read TGTGCCAGCAGTTTATCCGGGACAGGGGGCTACGAGCAGTACTTC. This gives the protein CASSLSGTGGYEQYF.

This clone was recorded a few times. The chain recombines TRBV29-1 with TRBJ2-1, with D perhaps matching TRBD2 (6 bases). This CDR3 has 12 residues. Germline V gene sequence: CDR1 SQVTM, CDR2 ANQGSEA. The V gene lost 4 bases and the J gene lost 7 bases, with 11 bases spanning the gap. CDR3 DNA: TGCAGCGTTGCCCCGGAGGGAAATGAGCAGTTCTTC. It codes for CSVAPEGNEQFF.

V gene TRBV5-1 combines with J gene TRBJ2-7, with TRBD2 matching over 10 bases. This CDR3 spans 15 amino acids. The trim removed 4 bases at V and 2 bases at J, leaving 6 bases unmatched. Germline loops: CDR1 SGHRS, CDR2 YFSETQ. Here the CDR3 reads CASSALSGGPYEQYF. In DNA, the CDR3 is TGCGCCAGCAGCGCACTTAGCGGGGGGCCCTACGAGCAGTACTTC.

The chain links TRBV7-3 to TRBJ2-1; TRBD2 aligns across 7 bases. Germline-derived CDR1 and CDR2 are SGHTA and FQGTGA. The CDR3 length is 14 residues. V trimming: 2 bases; J trimming: 9 bases; junction bases outside the gene matches: 7. CDR3 bases: TGTGCCAGCAGCTTAGCGCGGGGGTCGCTTGAGCAGTTCTTC. As protein: CASSLARGSLEQFF.

This clone was seen a handful of times. The chain's CDR3 is CASSIAGTGGIPLHF. The CDR3 coding sequence is TGTGCCAGTAGTATAGCCGGGACAGGGGGGATACCCCTCCACTTT. V is TRBV19 and J is TRBJ1-6, with 11 bases matching TRBD1. This CDR3 has 15 residues. The V and J ends lost 1 base and 12 bases, in that order; junction bases with no gene match: 5. Germline assignment: CDR1 LNHDA and CDR2 SQIVND (reference sequence).

The chain carries TRBV4-3 and TRBJ1-2; 8 nucleotides match TRBD1. Germline CDR1 is LGHNA and CDR2 is YSLEER. This CDR3 is built from 15 residues. After removal of 0 bases from V and 5 bases from J, the junction contained 5 bases not matched to a gene. CDR3 protein: CASSQEPGGYYGYTF. CDR3 sequence (DNA): TGCGCCAGCAGCCAAGAGCCAGGGGGCTATTATGGCTACACCTTC.

The chain uses TRBV4-3 and TRBJ2-2; possible D gene TRBD2, 5 bases. V was clipped by 3 bases and J by 4 bases, with 15 bases between them. The CDR3 extends over 16 amino acids. CDR1 is LGHNA and CDR2 is YSLEER in the germline V gene. The CDR3 nucleotides are TGCGCCAGCAGCCAGAGGGCGCTTCGGGGCACCGGGGAGCTGTTTTTT. Its translation: CASSQRALRGTGELFF.

This clone was counted once. The genes are TRBV20-1 and TRBJ2-1; TRBD2 might be the D (5 bases). The germline V gene has CDR1 DFQATT and CDR2 SNEGSKA (reference sequence). The V end was cut by 6 bases, the J end by 4 bases, with 7 bases between. This CDR3 comprises 11 residues. The CDR3 sequence: CSADWYNEQFF. The CDR3 DNA reads as TGCAGTGCGGACTGGTACAATGAGCAGTTCTTC.

The chain has TRBV30 and TRBJ2-7; 8 positions agree with TRBD1. With 1 base clipped from V and 3 bases from J, the junction kept 5 bases outside the gene matches. In germline, CDR1 is GTSNPN, CDR2 SVGIG (reference sequence). The CDR3 is made up of 14 amino acids. CDR3 sequence reads: CAWSAGTGHYEQYF. The CDR3 DNA reads TGTGCCTGGAGTGCCGGGACAGGACACTACGAGCAGTACTTC.

This rearrangement joins TRBV5-4 to TRBJ1-6; D is uncertain. V lost 0 bases, J lost 5 bases, and 6 bases lay in between. Germline V gene sequence: CDR1 SGHNT, CDR2 YYREEE (reference sequence). CDR3 length equals 14 residues. CDR3 coding DNA: TGTGCCAGCAGCTTGGCCAGTGATAATTCACCCCTCCACTTT. It is translated as CASSLASDNSPLHF.

The chain recombines TRBV5-6 with TRBJ2-1; 8 positions match TRBD1. Trimming cost V 4 bases and J 8 bases; bases outside gene matches: 11. The CDR3 runs 15 residues. CDR1 is SGHDT and CDR2 is YYEEEE in the germline V gene. DNA of the CDR3: TGTGCCAGCAGCCGACAGGGGCCGGTGGAGGATGAGCAGTTCTTC. Its translation: CASSRQGPVEDEQFF. The full variable domain, in which reference TRBV5-6 and TRBJ2-1 provide the parts outside the CDR3, is DAGVTQSPTHLIKTRGQQVTLRCSPKSGHDTVSWYQQALGQGPQFIFQYYEEEERQRGNFPDRFSGHQFPNYSSELNVNALLLGDSALYLCASSRQGPVEDEQFFGPGTRLTVL.

The J gene is TRBJ2-1, the V gene TRBV7-9; D is perhaps TRBD2 (5 bases). The CDR3 covers 16 residues. Trimming left V 5 bases short and J 4 bases short, with 18 bases between. CDR1 and CDR2 (germline): SEHNR, FQNEAQ (reference sequence). The CDR3 DNA follows: TGTGCCAGCAGCGCTGTCATACGGACTGGGTACAATGAGCAGTTCTTC. Its translation is CASSAVIRTGYNEQFF.

This clone has a single count. This rearrangement joins TRBV29-1 to TRBJ1-5; D is perhaps TRBD1 (5 bases). V was trimmed by 6 bases and J by 6 bases, leaving 18 bases between them. Germline CDR1 is SQVTM and CDR2 is ANQGSEA. The CDR3 contains 14 residues. The CDR3 here is CSVIPDKSGQPQHF. The CDR3 coding sequence is TGCAGCGTGATTCCGGACAAATCTGGTCAGCCCCAGCATTTT.